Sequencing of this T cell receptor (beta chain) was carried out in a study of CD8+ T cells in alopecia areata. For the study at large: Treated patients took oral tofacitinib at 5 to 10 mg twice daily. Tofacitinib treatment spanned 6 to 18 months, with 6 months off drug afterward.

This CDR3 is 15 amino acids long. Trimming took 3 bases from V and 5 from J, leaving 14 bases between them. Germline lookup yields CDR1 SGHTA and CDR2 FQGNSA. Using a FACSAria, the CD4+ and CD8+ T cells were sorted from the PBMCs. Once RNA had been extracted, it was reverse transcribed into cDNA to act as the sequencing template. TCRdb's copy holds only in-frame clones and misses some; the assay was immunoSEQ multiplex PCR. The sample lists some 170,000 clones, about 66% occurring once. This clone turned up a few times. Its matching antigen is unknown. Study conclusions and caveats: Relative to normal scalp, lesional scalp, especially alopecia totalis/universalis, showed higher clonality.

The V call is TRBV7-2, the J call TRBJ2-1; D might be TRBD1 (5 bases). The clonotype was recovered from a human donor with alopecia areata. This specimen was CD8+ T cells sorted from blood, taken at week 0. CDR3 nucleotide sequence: TGTGCCAGCAGCTTTACTCGGACAAACAACAATGAGCAGTTCTTC. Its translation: CASSFTRTNNNEQFF.